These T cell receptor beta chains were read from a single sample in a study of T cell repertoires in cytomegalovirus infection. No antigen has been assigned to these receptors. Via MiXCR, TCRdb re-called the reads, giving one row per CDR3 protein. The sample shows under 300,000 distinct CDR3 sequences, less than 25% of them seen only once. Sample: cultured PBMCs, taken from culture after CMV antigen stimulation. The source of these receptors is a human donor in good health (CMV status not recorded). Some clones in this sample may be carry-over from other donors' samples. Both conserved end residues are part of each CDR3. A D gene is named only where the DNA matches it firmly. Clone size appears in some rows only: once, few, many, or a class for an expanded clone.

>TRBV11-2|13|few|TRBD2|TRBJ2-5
TGTGCCAGCATCTCGCCGGGGGGGGAGACCCAGTACTTC
CASISPGGETQYF
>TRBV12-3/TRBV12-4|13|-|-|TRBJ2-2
TGTGCCAGCAGTTTAAAAGCACTCGGGGAGCTGTTTTTT
CASSLKALGELFF
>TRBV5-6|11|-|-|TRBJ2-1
TGTGCCAGCAGCCGGGACTCAGGGCAGTTCTTC
CASSRDSGQFF
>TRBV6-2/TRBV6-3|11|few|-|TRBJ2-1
TGTGCCAGCAGTTATGATAATGAGCAGTTCTTC
CASSYDNEQFF
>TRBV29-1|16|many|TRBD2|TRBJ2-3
TGCAGCGCTACCGGACTAGCGGGAGCTAGCACAGATACGCAGTATTTT
CSATGLAGASTDTQYF
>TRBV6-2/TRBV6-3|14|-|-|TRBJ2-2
TGTGCCAGCAGTTACTCCGGGGCCACCGGGGAGCTGTTTTTT
CASSYSGATGELFF
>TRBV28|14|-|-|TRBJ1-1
TGTGCCAGCAGTTTTGCCAGGGGAAACACTGAAGCTTTCTTT
CASSFARGNTEAFF
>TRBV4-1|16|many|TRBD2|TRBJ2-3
TGCGCCAGCAGCCAAGTACTAGCGGCCCGCACAGATACGCAGTATTTT
CASSQVLAARTDTQYF
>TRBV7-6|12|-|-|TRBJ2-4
TGTGCCAGCAGCTCGTTGGGGGGCATTCAGTACTTC
CASSSLGGIQYF
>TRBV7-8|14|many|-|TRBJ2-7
TGTGCCAGCAGCTTAGATGAAGGGCGGAGAGAGCAGTACTTC
CASSLDEGRREQYF
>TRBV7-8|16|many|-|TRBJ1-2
TGTGCCAGCAGCCTAGGAGGGGCAGGAGCTAACTATGGCTACACCTTC
CASSLGGAGANYGYTF
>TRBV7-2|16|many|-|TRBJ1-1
TGTGCCAGCAGCTTAGAGATCCGGGGGTGGGACACTGAAGCTTTCTTT
CASSLEIRGWDTEAFF
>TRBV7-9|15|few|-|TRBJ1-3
TGTGCCAGCAGCTTAGGGCCTATCTCTGGAAACACCATATATTTT
CASSLGPISGNTIYF
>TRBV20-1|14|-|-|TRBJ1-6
TGCAGTGCTAGAGTTGGCAATTTTAATTCACCCCTCCACTTT
CSARVGNFNSPLHF
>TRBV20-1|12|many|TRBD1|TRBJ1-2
TGCAGTGCTAGTCGACAGGGTCATGGCTACACCTTC
CSASRQGHGYTF
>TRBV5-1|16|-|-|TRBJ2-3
TGCGCCAGCAGCTTGGTGGAGGGACACTACACAGATACGCAGTATTTT
CASSLVEGHYTDTQYF
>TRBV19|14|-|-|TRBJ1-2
TGTGCCAGCAACTCCCCTCAGACAAACTATGGCTACACCTTC
CASNSPQTNYGYTF
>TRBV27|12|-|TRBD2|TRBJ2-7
TGTGCCAGCAGTCAGGGCGGGAGCGAGCAGTACTTC
CASSQGGSEQYF